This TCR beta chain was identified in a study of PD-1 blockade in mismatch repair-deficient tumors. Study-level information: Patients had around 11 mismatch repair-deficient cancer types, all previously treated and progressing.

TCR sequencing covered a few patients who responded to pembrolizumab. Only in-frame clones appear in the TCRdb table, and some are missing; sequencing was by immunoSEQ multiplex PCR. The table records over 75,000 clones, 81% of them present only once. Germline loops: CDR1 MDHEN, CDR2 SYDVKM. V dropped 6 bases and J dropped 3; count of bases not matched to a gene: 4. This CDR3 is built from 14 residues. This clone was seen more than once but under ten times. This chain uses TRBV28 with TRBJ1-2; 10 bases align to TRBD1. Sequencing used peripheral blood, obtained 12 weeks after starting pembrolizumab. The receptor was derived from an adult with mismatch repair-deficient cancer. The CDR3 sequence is CASRETGGDYGYTF. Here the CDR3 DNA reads TGTGCCAGCAGGGAGACAGGGGGCGACTATGGCTACACCTTC.